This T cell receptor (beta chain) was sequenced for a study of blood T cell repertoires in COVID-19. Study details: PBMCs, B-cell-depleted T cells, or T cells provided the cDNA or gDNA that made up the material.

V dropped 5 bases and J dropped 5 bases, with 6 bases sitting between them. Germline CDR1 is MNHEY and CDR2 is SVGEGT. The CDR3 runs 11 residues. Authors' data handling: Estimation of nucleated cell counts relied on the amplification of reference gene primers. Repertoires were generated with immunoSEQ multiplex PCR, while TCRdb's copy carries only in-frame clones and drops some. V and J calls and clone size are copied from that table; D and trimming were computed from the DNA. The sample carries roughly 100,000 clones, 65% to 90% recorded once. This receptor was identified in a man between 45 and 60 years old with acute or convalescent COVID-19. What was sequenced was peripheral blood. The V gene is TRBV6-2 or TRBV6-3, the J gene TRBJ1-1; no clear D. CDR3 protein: CASSRLTEAFF. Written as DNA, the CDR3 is TGTGCCAGCAGTCGTCTTACTGAAGCTTTCTTT.